These 26 T cell receptor beta chains were sequenced from one sample in a study of control samples from healthy donors and cancer patients. Assay used: immunoSEQ multiplex PCR; TCRdb lists only in-frame clones, some missing. The sample consists of about 31,000 clones, approximately 93% of them appearing once. Sequencing was done on a sample of blood. These receptors all come from a man between 60 and 75 years old in good health.

This clone was seen just once. The genes are TRBV28 and TRBJ2-1, with D unresolved. The CDR3 has 14 amino acids. Germline CDR1 is MDHEN and CDR2 is SYDVKM. Trimming left V 6 bases short and J 4 bases short, with 13 bases between. This chain's CDR3 is CASSLGLSYNEQFF. The CDR3 DNA follows: TGTGCCAGCAGCCTAGGGTTGTCTTACAATGAGCAGTTCTTC.

The chain is built from TRBV19 and TRBJ1-6, with 7 bases aligning to TRBD1. The germline CDR1 and CDR2 sequences are LNHDA and SQIVND (reference sequence). The CDR3 is 14 residues long. Germline trimming cut 4 bases from V and 7 bases from J; bases unmatched to any gene: 4. The CDR3 here is CASSTGTANSPLHF. DNA of the CDR3: TGTGCCAGTAGTACGGGGACAGCGAATTCACCCCTCCACTTT.

This chain joins TRBV14 and TRBJ1-3; D is undetermined. The CDR3 runs to 13 residues. Germline V gene sequence: CDR1 SGHDN, CDR2 FVKESK. With 0 bases removed from V and 3 bases from J, the gap between germline ends came to 3 bases. The CDR3 sequence is CASSQELGNTIYF. The CDR3 nucleotides are TGTGCCAGCAGCCAAGAGCTTGGAAACACCATATATTTT.

The chain links TRBV19 to TRBJ1-5; the D is unclear. The CDR3 loop spans 15 amino acids. Germline V lookup: CDR1 LNHDA, CDR2 SQIVND (reference sequence). Trimming pared 7 bases from V and 0 bases from J, leaving 13 bases between. CDR3 amino acids: CASMEAANSNQPQHF. CDR3 coding DNA: TGTGCCAGTATGGAAGCAGCTAATAGCAATCAGCCCCAGCATTTT.

The CDR3 coding sequence is TGCGCCAGCAGCTTGACGACAGGCATCTCTGGAAACACCATATATTTT. Its translation is CASSLTTGISGNTIYF. The chain has TRBV5-1 and TRBJ1-3; D may be TRBD1 (6 bases). The CDR3 is 16 residues long. CDR1 SGHRS and CDR2 YFSETQ come from the germline V gene. Between the trimmed V and J ends, which lost 1 base and 0 bases, there was a span of 11 bases.

V is TRBV7-2 and J is TRBJ2-2; weak D call: TRBD2 (6 bases). The V end was cut by 0 bases, the J end by 4 bases, with 18 bases between. CDR1 is SGHTA and CDR2 is FQGNSA in the germline V gene. This CDR3 contains 18 residues. In DNA form, the CDR3 reads TGTGCCAGCAGCTTAGCGAGGACGGGGCTAGCGTTCACCGGGGAGCTGTTTTTT. Its translation: CASSLARTGLAFTGELFF.

The chain couples TRBV9 to TRBJ1-2; D ambiguous. The CDR3 runs 14 residues. V shed 2 bases and J shed 6 bases, with 14 bases lying between them. Germline loops: CDR1 SGDLS, CDR2 YYNGEE. The CDR3 region is CASSVSTGSHGYTF. The CDR3 DNA follows: TGTGCCAGCAGCGTCTCCACGGGATCCCATGGCTACACCTTC. Supplemented by reference TRBV9 and TRBJ1-2, the full variable domain reads DSGVTQTPKHLITATGQRVTLRCSPRSGDLSVYWYQQSLDQGLQFLIQYYNGEERAKGNILERFSAQQFPDLHSELNLSSLELGDSALYFCASSVSTGSHGYTFGSGTRLTVV.

The chain employs TRBV7-8 and TRBJ2-5; D ambiguous. Germline CDR1 is SGHVS and CDR2 is FQNEAQ. Trimming shortened V by 3 bases and J by 6 bases, and 11 bases separated the two germline ends. This CDR3 has 13 amino acids. Here the CDR3 reads CASSFVVEQTQYF. Here the CDR3 DNA reads TGTGCCAGCAGCTTCGTCGTGGAACAGACCCAGTACTTC.

The V call is TRBV6-2 or TRBV6-3, the J call TRBJ2-1, with 10 bases identical to TRBD2. Unmatched junction bases numbered 10, after V lost 5 bases and J lost 6 bases. In germline, CDR1 is MNHEY, CDR2 SVGEGT. CDR3 length: 16 amino acids. This CDR3 reads CASSPATSGASNEQFF. The CDR3 coding sequence is TGTGCCAGCAGTCCGGCCACTAGCGGGGCTTCCAATGAGCAGTTCTTC.

V usage is TRBV27 and J usage is TRBJ1-1; possible D gene TRBD1, 6 bases. V gave up 0 bases and J gave up 6 bases, with 11 bases separating them. The CDR3 contains 14 residues. CDR1 and CDR2 (germline): MNHEY, SMNVEV (reference sequence). Here the CDR3 DNA reads TGTGCCAGCAGTTTATCGCCAGGGGCCGCTGAAGCTTTCTTT. Amino acid sequence: CASSLSPGAAEAFF.

The chain has TRBV5-1 and TRBJ1-4, with no clear D. The CDR3 covers 14 residues. CDR1 and CDR2 from the germline V gene are SGHRS and YFSETQ. V lost 4 bases and J lost 8, with 15 bases in between. This chain's CDR3 is CASSTGGGGEKLFF. For the CDR3, the DNA is TGCGCCAGCAGCACCGGAGGAGGCGGCGAAAAACTGTTTTTT.

This chain links TRBV5-1 with TRBJ1-4; a possible D gene is TRBD1 (6 bases). Per the germline V gene, CDR1 is SGHRS and CDR2 is YFSETQ. With 4 bases removed from V and 7 bases from J, the gap between germline ends came to 26 bases. The CDR3 is made up of 18 amino acids. CDR3: CASSPSSWIQGRGEKLFF. The CDR3 coding sequence is TGCGCCAGCAGCCCCTCGTCCTGGATACAGGGACGGGGTGAAAAACTGTTTTTT.

The V call is TRBV27, the J call TRBJ1-5; 7 positions match TRBD1. The J segment lost 3 bases and the V segment lost 6 bases, leaving 11 bases of the junction unmatched. This CDR3 spans 16 amino acids. CDR1 and CDR2 (germline): MNHEY, SMNVEV (reference sequence). CDR3 DNA: TGTGCCAGCAGGTCTCTGTCCGGGACAGTCAATCAGCCCCAGCATTTT. Encoded protein: CASRSLSGTVNQPQHF.

The rearrangement uses TRBV5-1 and TRBJ1-5; D is unclear. Germline-derived CDR1 and CDR2 are SGHRS and YFSETQ. V lost 0 bases to trimming and J lost 1 base, with 11 bases between them. The CDR3 extends over 16 amino acids. CDR3 DNA sequence: TGCGCCAGCAGCTTGGTTCCGGGCAACAGCAATCAGCCCCAGCATTTT. Its translation is CASSLVPGNSNQPQHF.

The V and J genes are TRBV19 and TRBJ1-1; TRBD1 aligns across 7 bases. Per germline, CDR1 LNHDA and CDR2 SQIVND (reference sequence). CDR3 length equals 15 residues. V shed 7 bases and J 6 bases; nucleotides not matched to a gene: 14. CDR3 sequence: CASKRGPLEQPEAFF. The CDR3 region has the DNA TGTGCCAGTAAAAGGGGGCCCTTAGAACAACCTGAAGCTTTCTTT.

The V and J genes are TRBV15 and TRBJ1-2, with D perhaps matching TRBD1 (6 bases). V lost 0 bases to trimming and J lost 5 bases, with 10 bases between them. The CDR3 has 14 amino acids. CDR1 LNHNV and CDR2 YYDKDF come from the germline V gene (reference sequence). CDR3 bases: TGTGCCACCAGCAGAGATCGTCAGGGGTATGGCTACACCTTC. Residues: CATSRDRQGYGYTF.

This chain joins TRBV3-1 (or the pseudogene TRBV3-2) and TRBJ1-6; tentatively, D is TRBD1 (5 bases). V lost 7 bases and J lost 6, with 13 bases in between. The CDR3 has 14 residues. Germline V gene lookup returns CDR1 LGHDT and CDR2 YNNKEL (reference sequence). The CDR3 loop reads CASIETGLNSPLHF. The CDR3, as DNA: TGTGCCAGCATAGAGACGGGGCTTAATTCACCCCTCCACTTT.

This clone showed up just once. The rearrangement joins TRBV5-1 to TRBJ2-2, with 8 bases that match TRBD1. The CDR3 has 15 residues. The V gene end was trimmed by 2 bases and the J gene end by 1 base; junction bases not matched to a gene: 1. Germline V gene sequence: CDR1 SGHRS, CDR2 YFSETQ. The CDR3 DNA follows: TGCGCCAGCAGCTTCGGGACAGGGAACACCGGGGAGCTGTTTTTT. Protein sequence: CASSFGTGNTGELFF.

This chain joins TRBV12-3 or TRBV12-4 and TRBJ1-2, with TRBD1 identical over 7 bases. The trim removed 6 bases at V and 6 bases at J, leaving 7 bases unmatched. The CDR3 is made up of 13 amino acids. CDR3 sequence: CASRTQGSNGYTF. CDR3 DNA: TGTGCCAGCAGAACACAGGGGTCTAATGGCTACACCTTC.

CDR3 in DNA: TGTGCCAGCAGCTTAGGCCCAGGGCCTAACTATGGCTACACCTTC. This sequence encodes CASSLGPGPNYGYTF. This chain joins TRBV7-2 and TRBJ1-2; TRBD1 might be the D (5 bases). The CDR3 sequence is 15 residues long. Germline loops: CDR1 SGHTA, CDR2 FQGNSA. V gave up 1 base and J gave up 0 bases, with 9 bases separating them.

The CDR3 here is CASSSGLAGPNEQYF. CDR3 nucleotides: TGTGCCAGCAGTTCCGGACTAGCGGGGCCAAACGAGCAGTACTTC. The chain links TRBV27 to TRBJ2-7; 12 bases are a match to TRBD2. After removal of 4 bases from V and 5 bases from J, the junction contained 6 bases not matched to a gene. The CDR3 runs to 15 residues. The germline CDR1 and CDR2 sequences are MNHEY and SMNVEV (reference sequence).

Written as DNA, the CDR3 is TGTGCCTCTAGACAGGGGGGTTCACCCCTCCACTTT. Translating it yields CASRQGGSPLHF. V usage is TRBV19 and J usage is TRBJ1-6; 9 bases align to TRBD1. With 11 bases clipped from V and 9 bases from J, the junction kept 5 bases outside the gene matches. CDR3 length equals 12 residues. Germline V gene sequence: CDR1 LNHDA, CDR2 SQIVND (reference sequence).

The CDR3 loop is CASTYTYLRNEQFF. CDR3 in DNA: TGTGCCAGCACCTACACCTACTTAAGGAATGAGCAGTTCTTC. The rearrangement links TRBV6-6 to TRBJ2-1; no clear D gene. Germline V lookup: CDR1 MNHNY, CDR2 SVGAGI (reference sequence). The CDR3 is made up of 14 amino acids. Between the trimmed V and J ends, which lost 7 bases and 7 bases, there was a span of 17 bases.

This clone was counted a single time. The chain links TRBV3-1 (or the pseudogene TRBV3-2) to TRBJ2-4, with D hard to call. V was cut by 6 bases and J by 0 bases, with 15 bases left in between. Germline V gene lookup returns CDR1 LGHDT and CDR2 YNNKEL (reference sequence). The CDR3 has 16 amino acids. In nucleotides, the CDR3 is TGTGCCAGCAGTCCCCTAGGCGAACTAGCCAAAAACATTCAGTACTTC. Amino acids: CASSPLGELAKNIQYF.

This chain's CDR3 is CASSLREGAFF. CDR3 DNA sequence: TGTGCCAGCAGTTTAAGGGAGGGGGCTTTCTTT. This chain uses TRBV12-3 or TRBV12-4 with TRBJ1-1, with D tentatively TRBD1 (5 bases). V was shortened by 2 bases and J by 11 bases, with 9 bases between the two germline ends. The CDR3 loop spans 11 amino acids.

This chain connects TRBV7-2 to TRBJ2-7; D unresolved. Trimming took off 5 bases at V and 1 base at J, with 6 bases between the two ends. Germline assignment: CDR1 SGHTA and CDR2 FQGNSA. This CDR3 is 12 amino acids long. For the CDR3, the DNA is TGTGCCAGCAGCCGTTCGTCCTACGAGCAGTACTTC. Amino acid sequence: CASSRSSYEQYF.